This record concerns one T cell receptor (beta chain) sequence. Its target is not known. Alongside a J-beta primer mix, a sample-barcoded 5' primer served in a second PCR lasting roughly 6 to 11 cycles. Via MiXCR, TCRdb re-called the 5' RACE reads, giving one row per CDR3 protein. Of about 780,000 distinct CDR3 sequences in the sample, 35% to 60% are singletons; the top ten hold 15% to 20%. The data were obtained in a study of blood T cells in healthy people across ages. Study-wide points: It was not known whether donors were CMV positive (a possible confounder of expanded clonotype changes).

The source is a man aged 80 or over in good health. Input material: blood.

The CDR3 bases are TGCGCCAGCAGCCAAGATTTGAAGGTACAAGTAGATACGCAGTATTTT. This sequence encodes CASSQDLKVQVDTQYF. The V gene is TRBV4-3, the J gene TRBJ2-3; D gene ambiguous. Germline CDR1 reads LGHNA; CDR2 reads YSLEER. The CDR3 runs 16 residues. Between the trimmed V and J ends, which lost 0 bases and 5 bases, there was a span of 15 bases.